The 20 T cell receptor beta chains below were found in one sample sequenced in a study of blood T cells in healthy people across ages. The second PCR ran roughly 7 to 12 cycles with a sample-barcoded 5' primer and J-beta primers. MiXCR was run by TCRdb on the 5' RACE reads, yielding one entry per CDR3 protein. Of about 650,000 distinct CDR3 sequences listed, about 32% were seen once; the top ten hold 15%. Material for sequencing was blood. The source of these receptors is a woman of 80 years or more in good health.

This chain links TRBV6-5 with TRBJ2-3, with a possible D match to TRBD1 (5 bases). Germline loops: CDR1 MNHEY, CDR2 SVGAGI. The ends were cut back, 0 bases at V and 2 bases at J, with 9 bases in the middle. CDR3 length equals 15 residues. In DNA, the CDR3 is TGTGCCAGCAGTTACTCAGCAGGGATCACAGATACGCAGTATTTT. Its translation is CASSYSAGITDTQYF.

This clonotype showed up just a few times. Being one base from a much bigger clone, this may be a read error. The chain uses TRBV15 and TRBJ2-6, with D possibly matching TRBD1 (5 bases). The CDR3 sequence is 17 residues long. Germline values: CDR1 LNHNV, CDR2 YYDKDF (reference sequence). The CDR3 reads CATSRDRRLSGANVRTF. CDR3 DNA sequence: TGTGCCACCAGCAGAGATAGGCGGCTGTCTGGGGCCAACGTCCGGACTTTC.

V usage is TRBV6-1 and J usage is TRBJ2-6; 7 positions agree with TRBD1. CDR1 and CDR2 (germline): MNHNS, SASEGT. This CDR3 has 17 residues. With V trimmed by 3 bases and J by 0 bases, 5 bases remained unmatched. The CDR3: CASSDDRAYSGANVLTF. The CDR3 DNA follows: TGTGCCAGCAGTGACGACAGGGCCTACTCTGGGGCCAACGTCCTGACTTTC.

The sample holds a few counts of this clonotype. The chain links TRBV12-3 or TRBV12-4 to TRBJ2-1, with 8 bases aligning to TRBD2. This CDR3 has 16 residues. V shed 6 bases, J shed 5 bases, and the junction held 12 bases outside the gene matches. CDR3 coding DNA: TGTGCCAGCAGACCCCCAACTAGCGGAAATGACAATGAGCAGTTCTTC. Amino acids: CASRPPTSGNDNEQFF.

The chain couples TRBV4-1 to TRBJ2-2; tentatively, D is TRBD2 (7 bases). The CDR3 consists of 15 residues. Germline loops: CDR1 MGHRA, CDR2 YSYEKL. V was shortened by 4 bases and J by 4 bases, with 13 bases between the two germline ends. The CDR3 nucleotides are TGCGCCAGCAGCCCGGGGGGCTCAACCACCGGGGAGCTGTTTTTT. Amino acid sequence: CASSPGGSTTGELFF.

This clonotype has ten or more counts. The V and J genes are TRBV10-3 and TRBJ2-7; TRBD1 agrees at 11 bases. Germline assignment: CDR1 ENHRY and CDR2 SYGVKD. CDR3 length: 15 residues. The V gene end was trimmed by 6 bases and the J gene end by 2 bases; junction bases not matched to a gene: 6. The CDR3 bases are TGTGCCATCAGGGGACAGGGGGTGCTCACCTACGAGCAGTACTTC. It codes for CAIRGQGVLTYEQYF.

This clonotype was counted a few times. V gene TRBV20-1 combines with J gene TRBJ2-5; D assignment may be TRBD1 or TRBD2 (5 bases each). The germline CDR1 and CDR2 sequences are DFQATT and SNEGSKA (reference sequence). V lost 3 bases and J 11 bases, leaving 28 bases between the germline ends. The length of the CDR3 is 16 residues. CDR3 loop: CSARPWVGAGYNEQYF. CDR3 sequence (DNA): TGCAGTGCTAGGCCGTGGGTCGGGGCAGGGTACAATGAGCAGTACTTC.

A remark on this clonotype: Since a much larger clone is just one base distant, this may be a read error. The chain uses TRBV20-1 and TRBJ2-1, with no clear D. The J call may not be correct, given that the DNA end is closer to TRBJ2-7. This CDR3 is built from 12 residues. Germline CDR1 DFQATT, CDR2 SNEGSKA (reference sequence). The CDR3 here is CSASLLRNEQYF. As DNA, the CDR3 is TGCAGTGCTAGTCTACTTCGCAATGAGCAGTACTTC.

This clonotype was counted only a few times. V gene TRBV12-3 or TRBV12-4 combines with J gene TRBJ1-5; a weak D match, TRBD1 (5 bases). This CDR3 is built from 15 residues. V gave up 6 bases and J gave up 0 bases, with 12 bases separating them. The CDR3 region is CASSYGTDSNQPQHF. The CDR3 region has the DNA TGTGCCAGCAGCTACGGGACGGATAGCAATCAGCCCCAGCATTTT.

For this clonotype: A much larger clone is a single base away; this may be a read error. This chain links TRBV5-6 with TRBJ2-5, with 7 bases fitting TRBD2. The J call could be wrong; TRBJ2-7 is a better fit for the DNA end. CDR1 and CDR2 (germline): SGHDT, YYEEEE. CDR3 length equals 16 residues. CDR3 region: CASSALLPGGYYEQYF. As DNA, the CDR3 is TGTGCCAGCAGCGCGCTTTTGCCGGGGGGATACTACGAGCAGTACTTC.

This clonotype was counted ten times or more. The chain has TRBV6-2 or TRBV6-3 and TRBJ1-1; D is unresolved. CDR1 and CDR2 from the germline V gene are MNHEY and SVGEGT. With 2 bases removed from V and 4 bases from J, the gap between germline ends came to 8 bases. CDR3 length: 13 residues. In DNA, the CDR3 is TGTGCCAGCAGTTACGTTGGATCCACTGAAGCTTTCTTT. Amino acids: CASSYVGSTEAFF.

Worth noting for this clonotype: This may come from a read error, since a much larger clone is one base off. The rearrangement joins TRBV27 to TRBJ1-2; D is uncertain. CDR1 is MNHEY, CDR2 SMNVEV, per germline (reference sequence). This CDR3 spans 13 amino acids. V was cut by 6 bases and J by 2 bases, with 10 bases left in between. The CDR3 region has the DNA TGTGCCAGCAGGTTCAACCCGAACTATGGCTACACCTTC. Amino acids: CASRFNPNYGYTF.

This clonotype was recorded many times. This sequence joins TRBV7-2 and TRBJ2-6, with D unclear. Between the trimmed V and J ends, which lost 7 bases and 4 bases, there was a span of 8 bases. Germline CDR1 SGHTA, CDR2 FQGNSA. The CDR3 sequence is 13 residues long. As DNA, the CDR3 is TGTGCCAGCACCCTGAGCGGGGCCAACGTCCTGACTTTC. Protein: CASTLSGANVLTF.

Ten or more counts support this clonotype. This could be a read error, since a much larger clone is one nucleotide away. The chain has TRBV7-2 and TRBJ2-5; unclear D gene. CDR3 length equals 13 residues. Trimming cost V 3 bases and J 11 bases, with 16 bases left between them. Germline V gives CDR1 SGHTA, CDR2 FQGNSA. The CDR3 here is CASSLGYHNEQYF. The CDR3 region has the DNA TGTGCCAGCAGCTTGGGATACCACAATGAGCAGTACTTC.

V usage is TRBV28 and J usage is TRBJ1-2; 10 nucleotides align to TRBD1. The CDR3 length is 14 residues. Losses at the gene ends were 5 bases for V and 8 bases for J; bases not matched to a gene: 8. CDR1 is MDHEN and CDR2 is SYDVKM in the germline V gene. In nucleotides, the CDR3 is TGTGCCAGCAGTCCCCGGGACAGGGGAAAGGGCTACACCTTC. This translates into CASSPRDRGKGYTF.

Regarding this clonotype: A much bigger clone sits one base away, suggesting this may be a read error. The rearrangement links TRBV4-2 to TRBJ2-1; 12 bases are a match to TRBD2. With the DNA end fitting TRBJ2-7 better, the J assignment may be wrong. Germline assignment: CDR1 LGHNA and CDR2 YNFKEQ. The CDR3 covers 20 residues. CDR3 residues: CASSQVWSSGGASSYNEQYF. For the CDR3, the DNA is TGTGCCAGCAGCCAAGTTTGGTCTAGCGGGGGGGCGAGCTCCTACAATGAGCAGTACTTC.

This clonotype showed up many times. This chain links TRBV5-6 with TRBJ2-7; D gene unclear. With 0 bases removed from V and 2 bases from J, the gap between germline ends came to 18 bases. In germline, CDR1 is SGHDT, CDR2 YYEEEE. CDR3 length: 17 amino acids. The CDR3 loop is CASSLASGPIATYEQYF. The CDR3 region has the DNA TGTGCCAGCAGCTTGGCCAGTGGGCCGATCGCGACCTACGAGCAGTACTTC.

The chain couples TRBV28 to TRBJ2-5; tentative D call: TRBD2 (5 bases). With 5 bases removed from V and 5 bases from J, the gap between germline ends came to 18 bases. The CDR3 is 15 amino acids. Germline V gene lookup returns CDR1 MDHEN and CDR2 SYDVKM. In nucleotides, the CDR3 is TGTGCCAGCAGTCCTCTTTTTGGTCGAGGGGAGACCCAGTACTTC. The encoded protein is CASSPLFGRGETQYF.

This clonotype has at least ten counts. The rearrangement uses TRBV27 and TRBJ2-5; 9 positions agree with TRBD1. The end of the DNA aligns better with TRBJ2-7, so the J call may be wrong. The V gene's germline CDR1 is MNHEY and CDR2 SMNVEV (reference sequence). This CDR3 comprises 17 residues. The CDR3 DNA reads TGTGCCAGCAGCCCCGTTCCGTGGACAGGGGCCCCCGACGAGCAGTACTTC. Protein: CASSPVPWTGAPDEQYF.

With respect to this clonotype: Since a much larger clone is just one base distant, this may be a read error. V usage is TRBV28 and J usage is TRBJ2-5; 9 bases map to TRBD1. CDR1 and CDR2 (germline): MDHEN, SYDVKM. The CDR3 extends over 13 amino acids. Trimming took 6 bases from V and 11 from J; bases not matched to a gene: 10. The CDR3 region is CASSHRGRNEQYF. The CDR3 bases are TGTGCCAGCAGCCACAGGGGGCGCAATGAGCAGTACTTC. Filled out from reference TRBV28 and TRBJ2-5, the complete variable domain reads DVKVTQSSRYLVKRTGEKVFLECVQDMDHENMFWYRQDPGLGLRLIYFSYDVKMKEKGDIPEGYSVSREKKERFSLILESASTNQTSMYLCASSHRGRNEQYFGPGTRLLVL.